Listed below are T cell receptor beta chains from one sample, sequenced in a study of cytomegalovirus exposure and HLA in healthy donors. Profiling relied on immunoSEQ multiplex PCR, and the TCRdb table lists in-frame clones only, not all of them. The sample yields about 120,000 clones, about 70% seen once. Sequenced material: PBMCs. The receptors here all came from a human donor in good health. CDR3s include the opening cysteine and the closing phenylalanine or tryptophan. D genes are given only for firm matches. Part of the rows lack a size; the others show once, few, many or a class for expanded clones.

>TRBV19|TRBD1|TRBJ1-1|few|14
TGTGCCAGTAGGGAAGGACAGGTCGACACTGAAGCTTTCTTT
CASREGQVDTEAFF
>TRBV7-9|TRBD2|TRBJ2-1|.|12
TGTGCCAGCAGCCGACTAGCGAATGAGCAGTTCTTC
CASSRLANEQFF
>TRBV7-9|TRBD2|TRBJ2-7|once|14
TGTGCCAGCAGTTTCGGGGGGAGCTCCTACGAGCAGTACTTC
CASSFGGSSYEQYF
>TRBV7-9|.|TRBJ1-3|.|15
TGTGCCAGCAGCCCCAGGTCCCTCTCTGGAAACACCATATATTTT
CASSPRSLSGNTIYF
>TRBV28|TRBD2|TRBJ2-1|.|17
TGTGCCAGCAGTTTATTGGCTAGCGGGATAGGTACCAATGAGCAGTTCTTC
CASSLLASGIGTNEQFF
>TRBV29-1|TRBD2|TRBJ2-5|.|12
TGCAGCGGAGCGGGGACGGTCGAGACCCAGTACTTC
CSGAGTVETQYF
>TRBV11-2|.|TRBJ1-1|.|13
TGTGCCAGCAGCGTCTCCTTGAACACTGAAGCTTTCTTT
CASSVSLNTEAFF
>TRBV28|TRBD1|TRBJ1-5|.|15
TGTGCCAGCAGCAGGACAGGGGGCCGCTATCAGCCCCAGCATTTT
CASSRTGGRYQPQHF
>TRBV5-4|.|TRBJ2-6|few|14
TGTGCCAGCAGCTTTCTAGTCGGGGCCAACGTCCTGACTTTC
CASSFLVGANVLTF
>TRBV7-9|.|TRBJ2-2|few|16
TGTGCCAGCAGCTTAAGAGGTTCCACCCACACCGGGGAGCTGTTTTTT
CASSLRGSTHTGELFF
>TRBV6-6|TRBD1|TRBJ1-1|few|14
TGTGCCAGCAGCCCGAACAGGGGAAGCGATGAAGCTTTCTTT
CASSPNRGSDEAFF
>TRBV4-3|TRBD2|TRBJ2-1|few|20
TGCGCCAGCAGCCAGAACCCTACTAGCGGGGGGACAATCTCCTACAATGAGCAGTTCTTC
CASSQNPTSGGTISYNEQFF
>TRBV9|TRBD2|TRBJ2-1|.|17
TGTGCCAGCAGCGATCGCTCGGGGGGGAGCATCTACAATGAGCAGTTCTTC
CASSDRSGGSIYNEQFF
>TRBV15|TRBD2|TRBJ2-7|.|12
TGTGCCACCAGCTTGGGAGGGGACGAGCAGTACTTC
CATSLGGDEQYF
>TRBV6-6|.|TRBJ2-7|.|13
TGTGCCAGCAGTTCCCGGGGGGCGTACGAGCAGTACTTC
CASSSRGAYEQYF
>TRBV5-1|.|TRBJ2-7|.|14
TGCGCCAGCAGCTTGGTGGCAGGGTCCTACGAGCAGTACTTC
CASSLVAGSYEQYF
>TRBV5-1|TRBD1|TRBJ2-3|few|17
TGCGCCAGCAGCTTGGTATCCACAGGGGGAAGAGCGGGTACGCAGTATTTT
CASSLVSTGGRAGTQYF
>TRBV29-1|TRBD2|TRBJ2-1|.|14
TGCAGCGCCCTGGGCGGGGGGGGAGTCAATGAGCAGTTCTTC
CSALGGGGVNEQFF
>TRBV5-6|TRBD1|TRBJ1-2|few|15
TGTGCCAGCAGCTTTGAGGGCAGGGGGCTTAATGGCTACACCTTC
CASSFEGRGLNGYTF
>TRBV28|.|TRBJ2-7|.|12
TGTGCCAGCAGTTTTGGGCCATACGAGCAGTACTTC
CASSFGPYEQYF
>TRBV19|TRBD2|TRBJ2-2|.|17
TGTGCCAGTAGTCTTGCTAGCGGGGGGGCCAACACCGGGGAGCTGTTTTTT
CASSLASGGANTGELFF
>TRBV28|.|TRBJ1-5|.|12
TGTGCCAGCAGTTTGAGGGATCAGCCCCAGCATTTT
CASSLRDQPQHF
>TRBV4-3|TRBD2|TRBJ2-1|.|17
TGCGCCAGCAGCCAAGAGGGGCGCGGGGGGACCTACAATGAGCAGTTCTTC
CASSQEGRGGTYNEQFF
>TRBV10-1|TRBD2|TRBJ2-1|.|15
TGCGCCAGCAGTGATAGCGGGACTCCGAACAATGAGCAGTTCTTC
CASSDSGTPNNEQFF
>TRBV5-6|.|TRBJ1-1|once|13
TGTGCCAGCAGCTTGGGAGGCCCCGGGGAAGCTTTCTTT
CASSLGGPGEAFF
>TRBV28|TRBD1|TRBJ1-5|once|17
TGTGCCAGCAGTCGGGACAGGGGGTTTTTTGGCAATCAGCCCCAGCATTTT
CASSRDRGFFGNQPQHF
>TRBV6-1|.|TRBJ2-5|.|15
TGTGCCAGCACCCGCTTCGGGGGGCGCGAAGAGACCCAGTACTTC
CASTRFGGREETQYF
>TRBV18|TRBD1|TRBJ2-7|.|14
TGTGCCAGCTCAACGGGACAGGGTGTACCCGAGCAGTACTTC
CASSTGQGVPEQYF
>TRBV2|.|TRBJ2-2|once|14
TGTGCCAGCAAGGAGCAGGGGCCCACCGGGGAGCTGTTTTTT
CASKEQGPTGELFF
>TRBV14|.|TRBJ1-2|.|14
TGTGCCAGCAGCCAAGGGAACAGGGACTATGGCTACACCTTC
CASSQGNRDYGYTF
>TRBV6-1|TRBD1|TRBJ1-1|once|15
TGTGCCAGCACAACTTTAGGACAGGGGCGAGCTGAAGCTTTCTTT
CASTTLGQGRAEAFF
>TRBV15|TRBD1|TRBJ2-7|.|15
TGTGCCACCAGCAGAGCGACAGGGAAAACCACGGTGCAGTACTTC
CATSRATGKTTVQYF
>TRBV30|.|TRBJ1-5|.|13
TGTGCCTGGAGCCGGGGGAGGGATCAGCCCCAGCATTTT
CAWSRGRDQPQHF
>TRBV4-2|TRBD2|TRBJ2-2|.|17
TGTGCCAGCAGCCACGTATCCGGGAGGGGGAACACCGGGGAGCTGTTTTTT
CASSHVSGRGNTGELFF
>TRBV10-1|.|TRBJ1-2|.|14
TGCGCCAGCAGTGATGACTCTCGGGGGAATGGCTACACCTTC
CASSDDSRGNGYTF
>TRBV30|TRBD2|TRBJ2-1|.|16
TGTGCCTGGAGTGGCCTCTCTCGCGGGAGAAACAATGAGCAGTTCTTC
CAWSGLSRGRNNEQFF
>TRBV5-5|.|TRBJ1-3|.|15
TGTGCCAGCAGCTTAATAGGGGACTCTGGAAACACCATATATTTT
CASSLIGDSGNTIYF
>TRBV4-3|.|TRBJ1-6|.|16
TGCGCCAGCAGCCCTACAGGGAGCTCCTATAATTCACCCCTCCACTTT
CASSPTGSSYNSPLHF
>TRBV7-2|.|TRBJ1-5|once|13
TGTGCCAGCAGCTTTCCAGGGGATCAGCCCCAGCATTTT
CASSFPGDQPQHF
>TRBV5-1|.|TRBJ1-2|once|14
TGCGCCAGCACACCGCAGGGTCGCGACTATGGCTACACCTTC
CASTPQGRDYGYTF
>TRBV21-1|.|TRBJ1-1|.|15
TGTGCCAGCAGCAAGACAGGCCGTCTGAACACTGAAGCTTTCTTT
CASSKTGRLNTEAFF
>TRBV27|TRBD2|TRBJ2-1|.|15
TGTGCCAGCAGTTTACGCGGGGGGGAAGACAATGAGCAGTTCTTC
CASSLRGGEDNEQFF
>TRBV5-1|.|TRBJ1-1|once|14
TGCGCCAGCAGCCCCGTCGGGGGATCCACTGAAGCTTTCTTT
CASSPVGGSTEAFF
>TRBV11-2|.|TRBJ1-2|.|13
TGTGCCAGCAGCTCCTCTCAGTACCATGGCTACACCTTC
CASSSSQYHGYTF
>TRBV5-4|TRBD2|TRBJ2-3|few|16
TGTGCCAGCAGCCCGGGGGGGCGGCCTAGCACAGATACGCAGTATTTT
CASSPGGRPSTDTQYF
>TRBV19|TRBD1|TRBJ2-7|.|15
TGTGCCAGTACCTCCGGGACAGGGAGCCGTTACGAGCAGTACTTC
CASTSGTGSRYEQYF
>TRBV19|TRBD2|TRBJ2-7|.|15
TGTGCCAGTAGTCGGGAGCGGGAGGGCCCCCACGAGCAGTACTTC
CASSREREGPHEQYF
>TRBV10-3|.|TRBJ2-5|once|15
TGTGCCATCAGTGAGTCTGGCAGCGGGCAAGAGACCCAGTACTTC
CAISESGSGQETQYF
>TRBV5-6|.|TRBJ1-4|few|15
TGTGCCAGCAGCGCCAAGACAGCGGGTGTGGAAAAACTGTTTTTT
CASSAKTAGVEKLFF
>TRBV5-1|TRBD2|TRBJ2-5|.|15
TGCGCCAGCAGCTTAACTGGGGGGAGGGGAGAGACCCAGTACTTC
CASSLTGGRGETQYF
>TRBV9|TRBD2|TRBJ2-5|few|14
TGTGCCAGCAGTCGGGAGGGAATACAAGAGACCCAGTACTTC
CASSREGIQETQYF
>TRBV9|.|TRBJ1-1|.|14
TGTGCCAGCAGCGTGGGGGGATTGACCGCAGAAGCTTTCTTT
CASSVGGLTAEAFF
>TRBV2|.|TRBJ1-1|.|14
TGTGCCAGCGGGTACAGGGAGGGCGACACTGAAGCTTTCTTT
CASGYREGDTEAFF
>TRBV27|.|TRBJ2-1|.|17
TGTGCCAGCAGTTTGTCAGGTTACGGGAGCTCCTACAATGAGCAGTTCTTC
CASSLSGYGSSYNEQFF
>TRBV28|.|TRBJ1-2|.|13
TGTGCCAGCCAGGCATGGGACACCTATGGCTACACCTTC
CASQAWDTYGYTF
>TRBV7-2|.|TRBJ1-3|few|18
TGTGCCAGCAGCTTATTCGAAATCCCCACAGTCTCTGGAAACACCATATATTTT
CASSLFEIPTVSGNTIYF